This T cell receptor (beta chain) was obtained from a study of blood T cell repertoires in COVID-19. Assay used: immunoSEQ multiplex PCR; TCRdb lists only in-frame clones, some missing. Among about 300,000 clones listed, 85% to 90% were seen once. The V gene lost 1 base and the J gene lost 4 bases, with 11 bases spanning the gap. The CDR3 loop spans 13 amino acids. The germline V gene has CDR1 SQVTM and CDR2 ANQGSEA. This chain connects TRBV29-1 to TRBJ2-7, with no clear D. The origin of this receptor is a woman aged 45 to 65 with COVID-19, enrolled during active disease. Sequencing input: peripheral blood. The CDR3 region has the DNA TGCAGCGTTGAAGCAAACGGTCTATACGAGCAGTACTTC. Translation: CSVEANGLYEQYF.